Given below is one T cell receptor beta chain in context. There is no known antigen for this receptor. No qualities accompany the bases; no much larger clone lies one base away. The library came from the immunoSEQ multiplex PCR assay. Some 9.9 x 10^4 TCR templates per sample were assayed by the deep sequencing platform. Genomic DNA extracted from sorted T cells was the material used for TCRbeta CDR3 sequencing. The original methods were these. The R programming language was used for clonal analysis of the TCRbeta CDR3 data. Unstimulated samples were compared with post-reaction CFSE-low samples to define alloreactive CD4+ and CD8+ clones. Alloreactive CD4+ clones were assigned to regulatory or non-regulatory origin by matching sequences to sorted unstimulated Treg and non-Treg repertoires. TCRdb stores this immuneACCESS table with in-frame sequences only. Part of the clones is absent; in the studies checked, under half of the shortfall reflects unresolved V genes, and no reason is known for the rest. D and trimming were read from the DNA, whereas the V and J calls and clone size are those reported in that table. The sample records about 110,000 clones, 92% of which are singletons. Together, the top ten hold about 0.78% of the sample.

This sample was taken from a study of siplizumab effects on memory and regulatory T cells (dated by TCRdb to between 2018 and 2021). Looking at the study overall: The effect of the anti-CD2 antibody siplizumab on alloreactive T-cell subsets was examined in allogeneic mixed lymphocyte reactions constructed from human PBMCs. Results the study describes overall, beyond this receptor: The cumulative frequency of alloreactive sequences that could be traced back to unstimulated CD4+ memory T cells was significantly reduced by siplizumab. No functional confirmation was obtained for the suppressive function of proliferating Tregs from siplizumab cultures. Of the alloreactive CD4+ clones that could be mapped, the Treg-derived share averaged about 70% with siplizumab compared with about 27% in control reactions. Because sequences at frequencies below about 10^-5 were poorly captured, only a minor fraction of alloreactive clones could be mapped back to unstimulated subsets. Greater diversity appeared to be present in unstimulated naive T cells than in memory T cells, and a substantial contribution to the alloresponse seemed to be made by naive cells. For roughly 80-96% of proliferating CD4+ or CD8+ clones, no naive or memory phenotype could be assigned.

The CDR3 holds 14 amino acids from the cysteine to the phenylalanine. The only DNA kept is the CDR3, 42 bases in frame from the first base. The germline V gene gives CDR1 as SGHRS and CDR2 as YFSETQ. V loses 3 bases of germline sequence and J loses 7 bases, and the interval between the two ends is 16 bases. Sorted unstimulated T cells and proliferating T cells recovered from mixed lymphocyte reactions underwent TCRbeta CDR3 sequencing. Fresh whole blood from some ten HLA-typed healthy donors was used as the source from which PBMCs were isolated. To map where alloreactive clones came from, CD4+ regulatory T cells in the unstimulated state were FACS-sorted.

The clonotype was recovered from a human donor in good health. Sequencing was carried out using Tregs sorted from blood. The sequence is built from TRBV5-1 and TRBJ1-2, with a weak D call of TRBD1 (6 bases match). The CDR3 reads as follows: CASSSGIRGGGYTF. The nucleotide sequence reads TGCGCCAGCAGCTCCGGGATCAGGGGAGGTGGCTACACCTTC.